This T cell receptor beta chain was captured in a study of tumor-infiltrating lymphocytes in primary liver carcinoma. Study-wide background: Tumor lesions were T1-T3 N0M0 and spanned roughly 4 to 10 cm.

The source of the blood RNA was unsorted whole blood, and germline DNA was extracted as well. There were only treatment-naive patients, all with chronic HBV infection. Study outcomes and limitations: There was no comparison of CD4+ and CD8+ repertoires, as samples were bulk unsorted.

The V and J ends lost 2 bases and 6 bases respectively, with 11 bases between them. The CDR3 length is 13 residues. Germline V gives CDR1 SGHAT, CDR2 FQNNGV. Remarks on this clonotype: Its antigen is unidentified. This may be a read error, as it is one base from a much larger clone.

Using a constant-region primer together with ProtoScript II reverse transcriptase, TCR beta cDNA was made from around 500 ng of total RNA. Modified slightly, ARM-PCR produced TCR beta libraries over three nested multiplex PCR rounds. Use of TRBV1-TRBV30 forward primers with a C-beta reverse primer characterized the first two PCR rounds, which lasted around 10 cycles each. From the multiplex PCR reads, TCRdb called clonotypes with MiXCR, one entry per CDR3 protein. In the table there are 180,000 or so distinct CDR3 sequences, roughly 60% of which are singletons. This receptor was identified in a man aged 40-49 years with primary liver carcinoma and hepatitis B virus infection. Input material: peripheral blood. The chain employs TRBV11-2 and TRBJ2-7; D remains ambiguous. The CDR3 region has the DNA TGTGCCAGCAGCTTAACCTCGGACCGCGAGCAGTACTTC. Its translation is CASSLTSDREQYF.